The sequence of this T cell receptor beta chain was determined in a study of OX40 agonist ivuxolimab in advanced cancers. Data came from immunoSEQ multiplex PCR; TCRdb stores just in-frame clones and leaves some out. The sample comprises 70,000 to 80,000 clones, around 85% of which are singletons, and roughly 4.6% rests with the top ten. J was trimmed by 1 base and V by 4 bases; bases with no gene match: 4. Germline CDR1 is SGHRS and CDR2 is YFSETQ. The CDR3 totals 14 residues. This clonotype was sampled from an adult with an advanced solid tumor such as melanoma, head and neck, liver or kidney cancer. The chain couples TRBV5-1 to TRBJ1-1; 7 nucleotides match TRBD1. This sample comprised CD4+ or CD8+ T cells sorted from blood, obtained in a trial of the OX40 agonist ivuxolimab. The CDR3: CASSLDRRNTEAFF. DNA of the CDR3: TGCGCCAGCAGCCTGGACAGGAGGAACACTGAAGCTTTCTTT. The whole variable domain, remainder taken from reference TRBV5-1 and TRBJ1-1, is KAGVTQTPRYLIKTRGQQVTLSCSPISGHRSVSWYQQTPGQGLQFLFEYFSETQRNKGNFPGRFSGRQFSNSRSEMNVSTLELGDSALYLCASSLDRRNTEAFFGQGTRLTVV.